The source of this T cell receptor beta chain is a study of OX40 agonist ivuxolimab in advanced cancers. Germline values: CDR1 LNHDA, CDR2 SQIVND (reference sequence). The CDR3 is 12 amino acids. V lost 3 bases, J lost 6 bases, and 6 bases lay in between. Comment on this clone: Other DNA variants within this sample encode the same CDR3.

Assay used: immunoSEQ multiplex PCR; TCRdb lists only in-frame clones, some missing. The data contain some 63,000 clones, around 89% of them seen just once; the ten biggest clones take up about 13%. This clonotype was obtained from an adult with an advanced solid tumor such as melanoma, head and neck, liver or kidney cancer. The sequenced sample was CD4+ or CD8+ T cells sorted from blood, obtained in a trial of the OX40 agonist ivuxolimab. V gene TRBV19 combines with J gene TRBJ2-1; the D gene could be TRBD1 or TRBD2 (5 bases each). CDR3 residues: CASSIGANEQFF. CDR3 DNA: TGTGCCAGTAGTATCGGGGCCAATGAGCAGTTCTTC.